The 10 T cell receptor beta chains below were found in one sample sequenced in a study of Ad26.COV2.S vaccination and SARS-CoV-2 variants. The protocol was immunoSEQ multiplex PCR, while the TCRdb copy is restricted to in-frame clones and leaves out a portion. The sample contains around 250,000 clones, 80% to 90% of which appear only once. Regarding treatment: some 20 received Ad26.COV2.S at low or high dose, single or two shots; roughly 5 received placebo; per-sample allocation not given. Day 63 after the first injection of vaccine or placebo was the sampling time. Here the sequenced sample was peripheral blood, taken in a trial of Ad26.COV2.S vaccine versus placebo. These receptor sequences come from a person aged 18-60 years who received the Ad26.COV2.S COVID-19 vaccine or a placebo.

CDR3 loop: CASSLDLTYEQYF. The CDR3 DNA reads TGTGCCAGCTCCCTCGACCTTACCTACGAGCAGTACTTC. The genes are TRBV18 and TRBJ2-7; no reliable D call. The CDR3 contains 13 residues. Trimming took 6 bases from V and 2 from J, leaving 11 bases between them. CDR1 and CDR2 from the germline V gene are KGHSH and LQKENI.

The sample holds one count of this clone. V is TRBV5-1 and J is TRBJ2-7, with TRBD1 matching 9 bases. CDR1 is SGHRS, CDR2 YFSETQ, per germline. The CDR3 length is 13 residues. Trimming removed 5 bases from V and 4 bases from J; junction bases left unmatched: 4. The CDR3 DNA follows: TGCGCCAGCAGAACAGGGGGCGGGTACGAGCAGTACTTC. Translation: CASRTGGGYEQYF.

This rearrangement joins TRBV4-1 to TRBJ2-7; 7 bases line up with TRBD1. V was clipped by 2 bases and J by 7 bases; unmatched bases: 11. The germline CDR1 and CDR2 sequences are MGHRA and YSYEKL. CDR3 length: 15 amino acids. Here the CDR3 reads CASSQSFQGVREQYF. CDR3 coding DNA: TGCGCCAGCAGCCAATCTTTTCAGGGGGTGAGGGAGCAGTACTTC.

V and J are TRBV5-1 and TRBJ2-5; the D is unclear. The V and J ends lost 4 bases and 1 base respectively, with 11 bases between them. Germline CDR1 and CDR2: SGHRS and YFSETQ. This CDR3 spans 14 amino acids. In nucleotides, the CDR3 is TGCGCCAGCAGCGTGGACCCTACCCAAGAGACCCAGTACTTC. Amino acids: CASSVDPTQETQYF.

This chain joins TRBV5-1 and TRBJ2-2; D is unresolved. The CDR3 sequence is 14 residues long. Trimming cost V 0 bases and J 0 bases, with 3 bases left between them. CDR1 is SGHRS and CDR2 is YFSETQ in the germline V gene. The CDR3 is CASSLGSNTGELFF. CDR3 bases: TGCGCCAGCAGCTTGGGTTCGAACACCGGGGAGCTGTTTTTT.

The gene calls are TRBV5-1 and TRBJ2-3; a weak D match, TRBD2 (7 bases). Trimming cost V 7 bases and J 5 bases, with 20 bases left between them. The CDR3 sequence is 15 residues long. The germline V gene has CDR1 SGHRS and CDR2 YFSETQ. CDR3 nucleotides: TGCGCCAGCCAGATATTAGGGGGGGGGCAAGATACGCAGTATTTT. It is translated as CASQILGGGQDTQYF.

The sample holds a few counts of this clone. The genes are TRBV4-2 and TRBJ1-5, with TRBD1 matching 8 bases. CDR3 length equals 15 residues. CDR1 is LGHNA and CDR2 is YNFKEQ in the germline V gene. J lost 3 bases, V lost 1 base, and 2 bases had no gene match. The CDR3 nucleotides read TGTGCCAGCAGCCAAGCGGGACAGGACAATCAGCCCCAGCATTTT. Amino acids: CASSQAGQDNQPQHF.

The chain employs TRBV7-6 and TRBJ2-1; 7 bases fit TRBD2. This CDR3 has 17 amino acids. Losses at the gene ends were 4 bases for V and 7 bases for J; bases not matched to a gene: 16. Germline CDR1 reads SGHVS; CDR2 reads FNYEAQ. DNA for the CDR3: TGTGCCAGCAGCTCCCGGGACTACTTCACCGTCCCTAATGAGCAGTTCTTC. Its translation is CASSSRDYFTVPNEQFF.

CDR3 in amino acids: CASSEWIAYEQYF. CDR3 bases: TGTGCCAGCAGTGAATGGATCGCCTACGAGCAGTACTTC. The gene calls are TRBV6-1 and TRBJ2-7; D is unresolved. Germline CDR1 and CDR2: MNHNS and SASEGT. The CDR3 is 13 amino acids. Deletions cut 2 bases from V and 2 bases from J, with 7 bases between.

The genes are TRBV10-3 and TRBJ2-3; D gene unclear. CDR3 size: 14 residues. Trimming removed 3 bases at V and 8 bases at J, with 15 bases between. The germline V gene encodes CDR1 ENHRY and CDR2 SYGVKD. Here the CDR3 reads CAISDAKSEATQYF. The DNA of the CDR3 is TGTGCCATCAGTGATGCCAAATCAGAGGCTACGCAGTATTTT.